The 6 T cell receptor beta chains in this list originate from one sample, sequenced in a study of T-cell memory formation after mild COVID-19 (dated by TCRdb to the early 2020s). The library relied on 5' RACE. Sequencing took place on an Illumina NovaSeq 6000. TCRdb handled the public reads itself, with Q25 trimming in fastp and clone calling in MiXCR, and kept productive beta chains. Rows with one shared CDR3 protein collapse into an entry with the most common genes and DNA. In this sample the table shows around 140,000 distinct CDR3 sequences, less than 25% of which occur a single time. The leading ten clones occupy around a quarter of the sample. The sequenced material came from PBMCs or a T cell subset sorted from them (not recorded which). These receptors were collected from an adult woman who had mild COVID-19 (a few samples of this study predate the infection). The sample titles of this study are shuffled in the database, so cell type and time point are left out; the donor was told from shared clones.

This chain joins TRBV11-3 and TRBJ2-7, with no clear D. V dropped 3 bases and J dropped 0 bases, with 9 bases sitting between them. The CDR3 length is 14 residues. Germline V gives CDR1 SGHNT, CDR2 YENEEA. CDR3 protein: CASSLFEISYEQYF. CDR3 nucleotide sequence: TGTGCCAGCAGCTTGTTCGAGATCTCCTACGAGCAGTACTTC.

This clonotype was observed a few times. This chain connects TRBV7-8 to TRBJ2-7; tentatively, D is TRBD2 (5 bases). From germline, CDR1 is SGHVS and CDR2 FQNEAQ. The CDR3 is 13 residues long. The germline V and J ends were trimmed by 5 bases and 3 bases, with 11 bases remaining between them. The CDR3 DNA reads TGTGCCAGCAGCGTAAACCGGGACTACGAGCAGTACTTC. Its translation is CASSVNRDYEQYF.

The chain uses TRBV19 and TRBJ1-1, with no clear D. The germline gives CDR1 LNHDA, CDR2 SQIVND (reference sequence). V was trimmed by 7 bases and J by 1 base, leaving 16 bases between them. CDR3 length equals 15 residues. Here the CDR3 DNA reads TGTGCCAGTATAGGGAGGGCTATAGGGAACACTGAAGCTTTCTTT. Translated: CASIGRAIGNTEAFF.

The sample holds many counts of this clonotype. V is TRBV4-1 and J is TRBJ2-3; unclear D gene. CDR1 is MGHRA and CDR2 is YSYEKL in the germline V gene. There are 16 residues in the CDR3. V was shortened by 2 bases and J by 5 bases, with 17 bases between the two germline ends. The CDR3 is CASSQTIPSWGDTQYF. The CDR3 region has the DNA TGCGCCAGCAGCCAAACCATCCCGTCGTGGGGAGATACGCAGTATTTT.

This clonotype was counted only a few times. J is TRBJ2-7 and V is TRBV5-1, with D unresolved. CDR1 and CDR2 from the germline V gene are SGHRS and YFSETQ. V shed 0 bases and J shed 2 bases, with 15 bases lying between them. The CDR3 spans 16 residues. This CDR3 reads CASSLAANQGTYEQYF. The CDR3 bases are TGCGCCAGCAGCTTGGCGGCAAACCAAGGGACCTACGAGCAGTACTTC.

This chain links TRBV5-6 with TRBJ2-7; TRBD1 agrees at 8 bases. Germline CDR1 and CDR2: SGHDT and YYEEEE. The J segment lost 6 bases and the V segment lost 4 bases, leaving 12 bases of the junction unmatched. The CDR3 runs to 15 residues. The chain's CDR3 is CASSLEDREVSEQYF. CDR3 in DNA: TGTGCCAGCAGCCTAGAGGACAGGGAGGTCTCCGAGCAGTACTTC. The whole variable domain, filled in from reference TRBV5-6 and TRBJ2-7, reads DAGVTQSPTHLIKTRGQQVTLRCSPKSGHDTVSWYQQALGQGPQFIFQYYEEEERQRGNFPDRFSGHQFPNYSSELNVNALLLGDSALYLCASSLEDREVSEQYFGPGTRLTVT.